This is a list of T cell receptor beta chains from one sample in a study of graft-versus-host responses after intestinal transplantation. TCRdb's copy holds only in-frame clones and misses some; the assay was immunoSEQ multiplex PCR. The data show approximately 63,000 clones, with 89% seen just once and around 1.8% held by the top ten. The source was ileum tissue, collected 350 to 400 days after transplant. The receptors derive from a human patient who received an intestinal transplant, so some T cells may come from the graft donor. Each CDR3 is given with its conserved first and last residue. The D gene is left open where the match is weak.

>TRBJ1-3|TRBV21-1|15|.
CASSTDRTSGNTIYF
TGTGCCAGCAGCACCGACAGGACCTCTGGAAACACCATATATTTT
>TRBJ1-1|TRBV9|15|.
CASSVGSGLNTEAFF
TGTGCCAGCAGCGTAGGGTCAGGTTTGAACACTGAAGCTTTCTTT
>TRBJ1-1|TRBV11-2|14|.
CASSLARQLHEAFF
TGTGCCAGCAGCTTAGCCAGACAGCTCCATGAAGCTTTCTTT
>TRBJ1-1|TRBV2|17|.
CASSAGFGGRSNTEAFF
TGTGCCAGCAGCGCCGGGTTCGGGGGGCGTTCGAACACTGAAGCTTTCTTT
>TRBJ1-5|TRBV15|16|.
CATSRGRDYSNQPQHF
TGTGCCACCAGCAGAGGCAGAGATTATAGCAATCAGCCCCAGCATTTT
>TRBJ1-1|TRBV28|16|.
CASSLGWKNLNTEAFF
TGTGCCAGCAGTTTAGGGTGGAAGAATTTGAACACTGAAGCTTTCTTT
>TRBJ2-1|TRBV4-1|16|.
CASSLHIEAGFDEQFF
TGCGCCAGCAGCCTTCATATTGAGGCAGGGTTCGATGAGCAGTTCTTC
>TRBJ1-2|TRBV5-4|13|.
CASSLQGRNGYTF
TGTGCCAGCAGCTTACAGGGAAGAAATGGCTACACCTTC
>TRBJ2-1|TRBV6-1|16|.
CASSERVLKTYNEQFF
TGTGCCAGCAGTGAGCGGGTACTGAAAACCTACAATGAGCAGTTCTTC
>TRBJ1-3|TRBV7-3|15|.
CASSRRQRSGNTIYF
TGTGCCAGCAGTAGGCGACAGCGCTCTGGAAACACCATATATTTT
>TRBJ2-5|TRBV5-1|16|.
CASSLEGGPVRETQYF
TGCGCCAGCAGCTTGGAAGGAGGACCCGTTAGGGAAACCCAGTACTTC
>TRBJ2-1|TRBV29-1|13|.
CSVGTGPYNEQFF
TGCAGCGTTGGAACAGGGCCCTACAATGAGCAGTTCTTC
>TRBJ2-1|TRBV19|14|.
CASSTLPKGNEQFF
TGTGCCAGTAGTACCTTGCCAAAGGGTAATGAGCAGTTCTTC
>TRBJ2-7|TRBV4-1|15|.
CASSWDGSDTYEQYF
TGCGCCAGCAGCTGGGACGGTTCAGATACCTACGAGCAGTACTTC
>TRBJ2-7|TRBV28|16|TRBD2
CASSPRDYYSSYEQYF
TGTGCCAGCAGTCCCCGGGACTACTATAGCTCCTACGAGCAGTACTTC
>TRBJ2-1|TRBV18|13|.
CASSLAAYNEQFF
TGTGCCAGCTCACTAGCGGCCTACAATGAGCAGTTCTTC